This T cell receptor (beta chain) originates from a study of blood T cell repertoires in COVID-19. In the case of this clone: The junction does not match germline at one end; this may be a read error. This CDR3 is also generated by other DNA sequences in the sample.

TCRdb's table, derived via immunoSEQ multiplex PCR, lists solely in-frame clones and lacks some. The profile covers about 140,000 clones, with about 86% appearing a single time and around 8.2% taken by the ten largest. The CDR3 extends over 15 amino acids. Germline values: CDR1 SGHRS, CDR2 YFSETQ. The source of this sequence is a woman aged 55-75 years with acute or convalescent COVID-19. The genes are TRBV5-1 and TRBJ1-5, with TRBD1 as a possible D gene (6 bases). Sequenced: peripheral blood. CDR3 coding DNA: TGCGCCAGCAGTTTGGACAGTTATAGCAATCAGCCCCAGCATTTT. As protein: CASSLDSYSNQPQHF.